The clone carrying this T cell receptor (beta chain) was seen more than once but under ten times. Its antigen is unidentified. The record originates from a study of cytotoxic CD8 clonotypes in ibrutinib-treated CLL. Across the whole study: Among the patients, roughly ten presented as relapsed/refractory and about 15 as treatment-naive; 17 to 18 showed unmutated IGHV.

Unmatched junction bases numbered 2, after V lost 4 bases and J lost 6 bases. The CDR3 extends over 13 amino acids. Germline V gives CDR1 SQVTM, CDR2 ANQGSEA. TCRdb's table, derived via immunoSEQ multiplex PCR, lists solely in-frame clones and lacks some. The sample shows around 50,000 clones, 55% to 65% of them seen only once. Study outcomes and limitations: Clonality went up at ibrutinib response and then declined back toward baseline at progression.

Source: PBMCs, taken after 24 months of ibrutinib treatment. This clonotype was obtained from a human donor with chronic lymphocytic leukemia. The V gene is TRBV29-1, the J gene TRBJ1-6; 8 bases are shared with TRBD1. This chain's CDR3 is CSVGDRSNSPLHF. In DNA form, the CDR3 reads TGCAGCGTTGGGGACAGGAGTAATTCACCCCTCCACTTT.